The 14 T cell receptor beta chains below come from one sample, sequenced in a study of lymphopenia after photon versus proton radiotherapy. Using immunoSEQ multiplex PCR, the repertoire was profiled, and TCRdb retains in-frame clones only, with some absent. Counted here are some 170,000 clones, about nine tenths occurring once; the ten biggest clones make up about 4.3%. Here the sequenced sample was peripheral blood, taken from a patient treated with photon-based radiotherapy. Source of these receptors: a man in his fifties with gastric cancer.

The genes are TRBV7-9 and TRBJ2-5; D is unresolved. In germline, CDR1 is SEHNR, CDR2 FQNEAQ (reference sequence). The CDR3 contains 13 residues. The ends were cut back, 5 bases at V and 7 bases at J, with 14 bases in the middle. CDR3 DNA: TGTGCCAGCAGCGTGGAGAATTCTGGGACCCAGTACTTC. Protein product: CASSVENSGTQYF.

V is TRBV6-1 and J is TRBJ1-1, with D perhaps matching TRBD1 (5 bases). Trimming left V 2 bases short and J 8 bases short, with 9 bases between. The CDR3 totals 12 residues. Germline V gives CDR1 MNHNS, CDR2 SASEGT. CDR3 sequence reads: CASSERAGEAFF. The CDR3, as DNA: TGTGCCAGCAGTGAAAGGGCAGGGGAAGCTTTCTTT.

The gene calls are TRBV11-3 and TRBJ1-1, with 8 positions matching TRBD1. CDR3 length: 13 amino acids. Per the germline V gene, CDR1 is SGHNT and CDR2 is YENEEA. The trim removed 5 bases at V and 5 bases at J, leaving 4 bases unmatched. DNA for the CDR3: TGTGCCAGCAGCGGACAGGGCCTAACTGAAGCTTTCTTT. Translation: CASSGQGLTEAFF.

The V call is TRBV11-2, the J call TRBJ1-1; D not certain. V was clipped by 4 bases and J by 1 base, with 16 bases between them. This CDR3 has 16 amino acids. Germline assignment: CDR1 SGHAT and CDR2 FQNNGV. Here the CDR3 DNA reads TGTGCCAGCAGCTCCTATACAACAGTAACGAACACTGAAGCTTTCTTT. Protein: CASSSYTTVTNTEAFF. The variable domain in full, with the rest retrieved from reference TRBV11-2 and TRBJ1-1, is EAGVAQSPRYKIIEKRQSVAFWCNPISGHATLYWYQQILGQGPKLLIQFQNNGVVDDSQLPKDRFSAERLKGVDSTLKIQPAKLEDSAVYLCASSSYTTVTNTEAFFGQGTRLTVV.

J is TRBJ1-1 and V is TRBV4-2; no clear D. The CDR3 is made up of 16 amino acids. Trimming stripped 4 bases from V and 2 bases from J, with 17 bases between. CDR1 is LGHNA and CDR2 is YNFKEQ in the germline V gene. This chain's CDR3 is CASSPRNRRGNTEAFF. CDR3 bases: TGTGCCAGCAGCCCTAGGAATCGTCGGGGAAACACTGAAGCTTTCTTT.

The V gene is TRBV10-1, the J gene TRBJ1-4; 9 nucleotides line up with TRBD1. Per the germline V gene, CDR1 is WNHNN and CDR2 is SYGVQD (reference sequence). V dropped 5 bases and J dropped 2; count of bases not matched to a gene: 12. This CDR3 is 18 amino acids long. The CDR3 sequence is CASSWDRVIGWTNEKLFF. In nucleotides, the CDR3 is TGCGCCAGCAGTTGGGACAGGGTAATAGGGTGGACTAATGAAAAACTGTTTTTT.

CDR3 DNA sequence: TGTGCCAGCAGCACCGGGACCGCCGTCTCCTACGAGCAGTACTTC. It codes for CASSTGTAVSYEQYF. This rearrangement joins TRBV5-5 to TRBJ2-7, with D tentatively TRBD1 or TRBD2 (5 bases each). Per germline, CDR1 SGHKS and CDR2 YYEKEE (reference sequence). V was shortened by 4 bases and J by 0 bases, with 14 bases between the two germline ends. This CDR3 spans 15 amino acids.

The chain links TRBV27 to TRBJ2-3; 10 bases match TRBD1. Germline CDR1 reads MNHEY; CDR2 reads SMNVEV (reference sequence). The J segment lost 1 base and the V segment lost 6 bases, leaving 10 bases of the junction unmatched. The CDR3 is 17 amino acids. The CDR3 DNA is TGTGCCAGCAGCCGCCGACAGGGGGCGAGGGGCACAGATACGCAGTATTTT. Its translation is CASSRRQGARGTDTQYF.

This chain uses TRBV2 with TRBJ2-7; the D gene is possibly TRBD1 (6 bases). Per germline, CDR1 SNHLY and CDR2 FYNNEI. CDR3 size: 12 residues. V lost 6 bases to trimming and J lost 6 bases, with 12 bases between them. In DNA form, the CDR3 reads TGTGCCAGCAGGACAGGCTTCGGCGAGCAGTACTTC. Its protein product is CASRTGFGEQYF.

The V call is TRBV7-8, the J call TRBJ2-1; D perhaps matches TRBD1 (5 bases). Germline CDR1 reads SGHVS; CDR2 reads FQNEAQ. The CDR3 sequence is 16 residues long. V was trimmed by 5 bases and J by 6 bases, leaving 20 bases between them. The CDR3 region has the DNA TGTGCCAGCAGCCCCGACCCGGATTGGGGCCTCAATGAGCAGTTCTTC. As protein: CASSPDPDWGLNEQFF.

The chain combines TRBV30 with TRBJ1-4; TRBD1 matches at 10 bases. The germline gives CDR1 GTSNPN, CDR2 SVGIG (reference sequence). V trimming: 5 bases; J trimming: 8 bases; junction bases outside the gene matches: 5. This CDR3 is built from 13 residues. In DNA, the CDR3 is TGTGCCTGGGACAGGGGGCCCGGGGAAAAACTGTTTTTT. Protein product: CAWDRGPGEKLFF. Full variable domain (outside the CDR3, taken from reference TRBV30 and TRBJ1-4): SQTIHQWPATLVQPVGSPLSLECTVEGTSNPNLYWYRQAAGRGLQLLFYSVGIGQISSEVPQNLSASRPQDRQFILSSKKLLLSDSGFYLCAWDRGPGEKLFFGSGTQLSVL.

The chain carries TRBV4-2 and TRBJ1-2; D call uncertain. Trimming took off 7 bases at V and 5 bases at J, with 20 bases between the two ends. There are 15 residues in the CDR3. Germline V lookup: CDR1 LGHNA, CDR2 YNFKEQ. CDR3 region: CASKNTMAAGYGYTF. The CDR3 bases are TGTGCCAGCAAGAATACAATGGCCGCGGGGTATGGCTACACCTTC.

This clone is a singleton in its sample. V is TRBV19 and J is TRBJ2-1; D is unclear. V lost 1 base and J 2 bases, leaving 12 bases between the germline ends. The CDR3 covers 16 residues. Germline CDR1 LNHDA, CDR2 SQIVND (reference sequence). The CDR3 region has the DNA TGTGCCAGTAGTATAGGAGGACCGTACCCCTACAATGAGCAGTTCTTC. Translated, it gives CASSIGGPYPYNEQFF.

This chain connects TRBV5-6 to TRBJ2-2; D unclear. This CDR3 has 14 residues. Germline V gene lookup returns CDR1 SGHDT and CDR2 YYEEEE. The ends were cut back, 4 bases at V and 7 bases at J, with 14 bases in the middle. CDR3 DNA: TGTGCCAGCAGCGGAATTTCAAAGGTCGGGGAGCTGTTTTTT. Its protein is CASSGISKVGELFF.